Below, one T cell receptor (beta chain) is given with its context. Its specificity is unknown. A much larger clone sits a single nucleotide away, making a read error possible. A lack of ophthalmopathy progression within 18 months defined stable Graves' hyperthyroidism. Amplification targeted TCR beta CDR3 regions from RNA transcripts. The TCR CDR3 was amplified in a first-round RT-PCR using the HTBI primer set. TCRdb passed the multiplex PCR reads through MiXCR, listing each CDR3 protein once. In the table there are around 420,000 distinct CDR3 sequences, roughly an eighth of which are singletons. This sample is drawn from a study of T cells in Graves' hyperthyroidism and ophthalmopathy. Overall study: Any treatment followed the collection of peripheral blood at initial diagnosis.

CDR1 is GTSNPN and CDR2 is SVGIG in the germline V gene (reference sequence). J lost 4 bases, V lost 2 bases, and 4 bases had no gene match. There are 13 residues in the CDR3. Study-wide results and caveats: Through a model of 13 V-J features, ophthalmopathy was separated from stable hyperthyroidism. Most expanded thyroid clonotypes above 0.001 recurred in blood.

V and J are TRBV30 and TRBJ1-2, with 7 bases fitting TRBD1. Material for sequencing was blood. This receptor was taken from a woman under 30 with Graves' hyperthyroidism. CDR3 in DNA: TGTGCCTGGAGTCTGGGACAGTCCTATGGCTACACCTTC. This translates into CAWSLGQSYGYTF. The variable domain in full, completed from reference TRBV30 and TRBJ1-2, reads SQTIHQWPATLVQPVGSPLSLECTVEGTSNPNLYWYRQAAGRGLQLLFYSVGIGQISSEVPQNLSASRPQDRQFILSSKKLLLSDSGFYLCAWSLGQSYGYTFGSGTRLTVV.